This TCR beta chain was obtained from a study of regulatory T cells in long-lasting Graves disease. J was trimmed by 1 base and V by 7 bases; bases with no gene match: 5. Germline-derived CDR1 and CDR2 are MNHEY and SMNVEV (reference sequence). CDR3 length equals 15 residues. In its sample, this clonotype was seen many times. The target antigen is unknown. The study, taken as a whole, reports: Sample size was small, which may have lowered accuracy.

The time point denotes: newly diagnosed GD, antithyroid drugs for less than 3 months. The authors made the TCR library using RNA they extracted from PBMCs. Relying on iRepertoire HTBI primers and Arm-PCR of CDR3 regions, the team built TCR beta libraries. TCRdb processed the multiplex PCR reads anew with MiXCR; each CDR3 protein has one entry. The repertoire holds around 400,000 distinct CDR3 sequences, with roughly 16% as singletons. This receptor was identified in a female donor with Graves disease. The J gene is TRBJ2-3, the V gene TRBV27; 10 nucleotides match TRBD2. The material was peripheral blood mononuclear cells (PBMCs), obtained at new diagnosis, from a patient treated with antithyroid drugs. The CDR3 spells CASTDGLAGTDTQYF. CDR3 nucleotide sequence: TGTGCCAGCACCGATGGACTAGCGGGCACAGATACGCAGTATTTT.